The clone carrying this TCR beta chain has ten or more counts. Its antigen is undetermined. This sample was taken from a study of molecular identifiers for immune sequencing clone quantification. Points from the study as a whole: Highly expanded clone sizes could be underestimated by identical TCR molecules sharing a barcode.

The CDR3 sequence is 14 residues long. The germline V gene has CDR1 KGHSH and CDR2 LQKENI. V shed 2 bases and J shed 9 bases, with 13 bases lying between them. TCRdb itself ran the PCR reads through MiXCR, one entry per CDR3 protein. The repertoire holds some 89,000 distinct CDR3 sequences, with approximately 25% as singletons. Sequenced: naive CD8+ T cells from blood, with Jurkat cell RNA spiked in. The subset is: FACS-sorted CD8+CD4-CCR7+CD45RA+ naive T cells. The V call is TRBV18, the J call TRBJ2-2, with D perhaps matching TRBD2 (6 bases). The sequence was collected from a human donor in good health. Some libraries in this study had Jurkat cell RNA spiked in. The CDR3 protein is CASSPGTEGRELFF. The DNA of the CDR3 is TGTGCCAGCTCACCAGGGACGGAGGGACGGGAGCTGTTTTTT.